In this sample, the clone carrying this T cell receptor (beta chain) turned up many times. MiXCR, run by TCRdb on the 5' RACE reads, gives a single entry per CDR3 protein. The data contain around 49,000 distinct CDR3 sequences, roughly 7.1% of them singletons. The data belong to a study of T cells after yellow fever vaccination. V gave up 3 bases and J gave up 11 bases, with 22 bases separating them. Germline V gene data show CDR1 as SGHAT and CDR2 as FQNNGV. The CDR3 contains 15 residues. The sequencing used CD8+ T cells not binding an NS4B(214-222) dextramer, sorted from PBMCs, collected 45 days after the yellow fever booster vaccination. This TCR was sampled from a man in his thirties or forties who received the YFV17D yellow fever vaccine. The rearrangement links TRBV11-2 to TRBJ1-1; D is perhaps TRBD1 (5 bases). CDR3 DNA sequence: TGTGCCAGCAGCTTTGCTGGGGGGGAGGCAGTGAATGCTTTCTTT. Amino acid sequence: CASSFAGGEAVNAFF.